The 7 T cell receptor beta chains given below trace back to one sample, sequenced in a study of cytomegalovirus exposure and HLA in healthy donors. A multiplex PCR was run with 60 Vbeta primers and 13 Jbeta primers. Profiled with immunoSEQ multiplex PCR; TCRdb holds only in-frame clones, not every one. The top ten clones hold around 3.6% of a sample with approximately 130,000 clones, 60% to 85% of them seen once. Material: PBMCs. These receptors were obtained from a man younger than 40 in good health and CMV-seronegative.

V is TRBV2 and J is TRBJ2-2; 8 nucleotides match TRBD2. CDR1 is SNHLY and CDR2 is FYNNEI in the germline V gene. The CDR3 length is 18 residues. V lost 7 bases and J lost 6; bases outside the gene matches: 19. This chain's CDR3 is CASTSNPREGVRAGELFF. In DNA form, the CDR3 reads TGTGCCAGCACCTCCAACCCTCGGGAGGGGGTGAGGGCCGGGGAGCTGTTTTTT.

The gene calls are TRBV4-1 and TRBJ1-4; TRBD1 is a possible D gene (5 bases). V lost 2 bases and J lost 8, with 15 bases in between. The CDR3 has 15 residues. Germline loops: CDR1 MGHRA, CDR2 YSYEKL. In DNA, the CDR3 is TGCGCCAGCAGCCAAACGCCCCAGGGTTGGGAAAAACTGTTTTTT. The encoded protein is CASSQTPQGWEKLFF.

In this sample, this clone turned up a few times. The CDR3 loop is CAVLGQGVYEQYF. Written as DNA, the CDR3 is TGTGCCGTCCTGGGACAGGGAGTCTACGAGCAGTACTTC. This sequence joins TRBV10-3 and TRBJ2-7, with TRBD1 matching 9 bases. Trimming took 11 bases from V and 3 from J; bases not matched to a gene: 8. Germline lookup yields CDR1 ENHRY and CDR2 SYGVKD. The CDR3 spans 13 residues.

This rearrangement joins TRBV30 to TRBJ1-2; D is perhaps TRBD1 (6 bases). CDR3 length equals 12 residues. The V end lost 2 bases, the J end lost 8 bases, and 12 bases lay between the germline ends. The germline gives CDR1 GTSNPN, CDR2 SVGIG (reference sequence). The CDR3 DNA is TGTGCCTGGAGTCCAGGGGCGGCGGGCTACACCTTC. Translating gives CAWSPGAAGYTF.

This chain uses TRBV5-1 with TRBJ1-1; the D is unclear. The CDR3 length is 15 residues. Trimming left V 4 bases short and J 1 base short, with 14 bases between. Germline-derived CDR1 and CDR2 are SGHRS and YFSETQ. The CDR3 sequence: CASSPILATNTEAFF. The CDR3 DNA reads TGCGCCAGCAGCCCTATACTTGCCACGAACACTGAAGCTTTCTTT.

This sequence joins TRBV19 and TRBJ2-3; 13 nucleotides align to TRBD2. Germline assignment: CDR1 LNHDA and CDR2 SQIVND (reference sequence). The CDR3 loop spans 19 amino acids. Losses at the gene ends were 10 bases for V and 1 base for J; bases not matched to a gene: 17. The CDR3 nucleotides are TGTGCCACTGGAAAAACTAGCGGGAGGGAGATTTACGGCACAGATACGCAGTATTTT. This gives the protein CATGKTSGREIYGTDTQYF.

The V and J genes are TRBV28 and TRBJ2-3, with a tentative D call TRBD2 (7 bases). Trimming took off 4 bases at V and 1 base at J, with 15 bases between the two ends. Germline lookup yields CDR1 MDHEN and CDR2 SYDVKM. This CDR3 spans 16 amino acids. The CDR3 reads CASSSLTGRGTDTQYF. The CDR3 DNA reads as TGTGCCAGCAGTTCCCTTACAGGGAGGGGCACAGATACGCAGTATTTT.